These 3 T cell receptor beta chains originate from one sample sequenced in a study of regulatory T cells in long-lasting Graves disease. Sample time point: newly diagnosed GD, antithyroid drugs for less than 3 months. From RNA extracted from PBMCs, the TCR library was made. Arm-PCR of CDR3 regions and iRepertoire HTBI primers were used to build TCR beta libraries. TCRdb re-analysed the multiplex PCR reads in MiXCR, keeping a single row per CDR3 protein. The data show about 400,000 distinct CDR3 sequences, with roughly 16% seen just once and 22% held by the top ten. The input for sequencing was peripheral blood mononuclear cells (PBMCs), taken at new diagnosis, from a patient treated with antithyroid drugs. The source of these receptors is a female donor with Graves disease.

This clonotype was recorded many times. CDR3 nucleotides: TGTGCTAGTGGTTTGGTCGGGCGGTGGACTGGGCAAGAGACCCAGTACTTC. Encoded protein: CASGLVGRWTGQETQYF. The rearrangement links TRBV12-5 to TRBJ2-5, with TRBD2 as a possible D gene (5 bases). This CDR3 has 17 residues. In germline, CDR1 is LGHNT, CDR2 FRNRAP. V lost 0 bases and J 2 bases, leaving 16 bases between the germline ends.

This clonotype has more than one count but fewer than ten. V usage is TRBV5-1 and J usage is TRBJ1-1; TRBD1 might be the D (6 bases). V dropped 3 bases and J dropped 6 bases, with 12 bases sitting between them. CDR3 length: 13 amino acids. Per the germline V gene, CDR1 is SGHRS and CDR2 is YFSETQ. CDR3 in amino acids: CASSYRVDAEAFF. The CDR3 coding sequence is TGCGCCAGCAGCTACAGGGTCGACGCTGAAGCTTTCTTT.

This clonotype has a handful of counts. The chain is built from TRBV15 and TRBJ1-2, with D possibly matching TRBD1 (6 bases). In germline, CDR1 is LNHNV, CDR2 YYDKDF (reference sequence). The CDR3 runs 14 residues. V was cut by 3 bases and J by 8 bases, with 16 bases left in between. CDR3 residues: CATSRATGTRGYTF. The DNA for the CDR3 is TGTGCCACCAGCAGGGCTACAGGGACGAGAGGCTACACCTTC.